These 13 T cell receptor beta chains were sequenced from one sample in a study of radiation and T cells in renal cell carcinoma. Clones were read by immunoSEQ multiplex PCR, and TCRdb kept only the in-frame ones, dropping some. Here the sample spans just over 95,000 clones, 65% to 90% being singletons. The time point was: baseline pretreatment blood. As to treatment: 15 Gy SBRT to primary tumor, nephrectomy 4 weeks later. Sample: blood, taken from a patient whose treatment included radiotherapy and nephrectomy. The receptors stem from a man aged 45-65 years with renal cell carcinoma.

In this sample, this clone turned up a few times. This chain connects TRBV18 to TRBJ1-1; D is unresolved. The CDR3 runs to 14 residues. Germline values: CDR1 KGHSH, CDR2 LQKENI. The V end was cut by 5 bases, the J end by 1 base, with 11 bases between. The CDR3 loop is CASSAQEGNTEAFF. The CDR3 bases are TGTGCCAGCTCAGCCCAGGAGGGGAACACTGAAGCTTTCTTT.

This CDR3 is CASSPPGQGVEKLFF. For the CDR3, the DNA is TGTGCCAGCAGTCCCCCGGGACAGGGGGTTGAAAAACTGTTTTTT. The chain is built from TRBV28 and TRBJ1-4, with TRBD1 matching 11 bases. V lost 5 bases and J lost 7; bases outside the gene matches: 6. The germline CDR1 and CDR2 sequences are MDHEN and SYDVKM. The CDR3 runs 15 residues.

The J gene is TRBJ1-4, the V gene TRBV15; D gene ambiguous. This CDR3 region has 14 residues. The germline gives CDR1 LNHNV, CDR2 YYDKDF (reference sequence). The ends were cut back, 7 bases at V and 4 bases at J, with 13 bases in the middle. The CDR3 loop reads CATTRRAGNEKLFF. In nucleotides, the CDR3 is TGTGCCACCACCCGCCGGGCTGGTAATGAAAAACTGTTTTTT.

The V and J genes are TRBV7-9 and TRBJ1-4, with D maybe TRBD1 (6 bases). Germline CDR1 and CDR2: SEHNR and FQNEAQ (reference sequence). The CDR3 sequence is 15 residues long. Between the trimmed V and J ends, which lost 5 bases and 2 bases, there was a span of 12 bases. CDR3 amino acids: CASSPNRVTNEKLFF. The DNA of the CDR3 is TGTGCCAGCAGCCCTAACAGGGTCACTAATGAAAAACTGTTTTTT.

The CDR3 bases are TGCGCCAGCAGCCCGGACAGGGGAGGCACCAATGAGCAGTTCTTC. Translation gives CASSPDRGGTNEQFF. This chain links TRBV5-1 with TRBJ2-1, with 9 bases matching TRBD1. This CDR3 spans 15 amino acids. After removal of 4 bases from V and 6 bases from J, the junction contained 8 bases not matched to a gene. Germline CDR1 and CDR2: SGHRS and YFSETQ.

The chain uses TRBV6-5 and TRBJ2-3; D is perhaps TRBD1 (6 bases). The CDR3 spans 13 residues. CDR1 and CDR2 (germline): MNHEY, SVGAGI. V was pared by 6 bases and J by 9 bases, with 16 bases between. The CDR3 coding sequence is TGTGCCAGCAGCGACAGGCCTGGGGCCACGCAGTATTTT. It is translated as CASSDRPGATQYF.

This clone has only one observation. The V and J genes are TRBV9 and TRBJ1-1, with D possibly TRBD1 on 6 matching bases. The CDR3 is 15 residues long. V was cut by 0 bases and J by 6 bases, with 15 bases left in between. Germline V gives CDR1 SGDLS, CDR2 YYNGEE. The CDR3: CASSVGSQGSPEAFF. The CDR3 DNA is TGTGCCAGCAGCGTAGGGAGCCAGGGGTCGCCTGAAGCTTTCTTT. The full variable domain, with the rest looked up from reference TRBV9 and TRBJ1-1, is DSGVTQTPKHLITATGQRVTLRCSPRSGDLSVYWYQQSLDQGLQFLIQYYNGEERAKGNILERFSAQQFPDLHSELNLSSLELGDSALYFCASSVGSQGSPEAFFGQGTRLTVV.

The V call is TRBV28, the J call TRBJ2-7; 12 bases align to TRBD2. CDR1 MDHEN and CDR2 SYDVKM come from the germline V gene. This CDR3 region has 16 residues. Losses at the gene ends were 4 bases for V and 2 bases for J; bases not matched to a gene: 6. CDR3 bases: TGTGCCAGCAGTTCCCGAAGACTAGCGGGAGCCTACGAGCAGTACTTC. Its translation: CASSSRRLAGAYEQYF.

The chain uses TRBV11-2 and TRBJ2-1, with D tentatively TRBD1 (5 bases). V was trimmed by 5 bases and J by 3 bases, leaving 8 bases between them. Germline V gives CDR1 SGHAT, CDR2 FQNNGV. The CDR3 sequence is 13 residues long. The CDR3 bases are TGTGCCAGCAGCCCAGGGATCTACAATGAGCAGTTCTTC. As protein: CASSPGIYNEQFF.

The rearrangement links TRBV5-6 to TRBJ1-2; no firm D call. V lost 4 bases and J lost 4, with 20 bases in between. CDR1 SGHDT and CDR2 YYEEEE come from the germline V gene. This CDR3 spans 16 amino acids. CDR3 loop: CASSPLGLRSTYGYTF. As DNA, the CDR3 is TGTGCCAGCAGCCCGCTCGGGTTACGCTCTACCTATGGCTACACCTTC.

This clone was seen just once. CDR3 loop: CASSLARTDYGYTF. CDR3 in DNA: TGTGCCAGCAGCTTAGCTAGGACAGACTATGGCTACACCTTC. V is TRBV7-2 and J is TRBJ1-2, with D possibly being TRBD1 (6 bases). The CDR3 loop spans 14 amino acids. Trimming cost V 0 bases and J 3 bases, with 8 bases left between them. Germline CDR1 reads SGHTA; CDR2 reads FQGNSA.

The count of this clone is one. The genes are TRBV5-1 and TRBJ1-2; 8 nucleotides line up with TRBD1. Trimming removed 5 bases from V and 0 bases from J; junction bases left unmatched: 6. The CDR3 consists of 15 residues. CDR1 and CDR2 from the germline V gene are SGHRS and YFSETQ. The CDR3 DNA reads TGCGCCAGCAGGGTGGACAGGGCCACTAACTATGGCTACACCTTC. Its translation: CASRVDRATNYGYTF.

This sequence joins TRBV19 and TRBJ2-7, with D possibly matching TRBD1 (5 bases). Germline CDR1 LNHDA, CDR2 SQIVND (reference sequence). CDR3 length: 13 amino acids. Trimming removed 5 bases at V and 2 bases at J, with 10 bases between. CDR3 region: CASSQGHPYEQYF. The DNA for the CDR3 is TGTGCCAGTAGTCAAGGACACCCCTACGAGCAGTACTTC.